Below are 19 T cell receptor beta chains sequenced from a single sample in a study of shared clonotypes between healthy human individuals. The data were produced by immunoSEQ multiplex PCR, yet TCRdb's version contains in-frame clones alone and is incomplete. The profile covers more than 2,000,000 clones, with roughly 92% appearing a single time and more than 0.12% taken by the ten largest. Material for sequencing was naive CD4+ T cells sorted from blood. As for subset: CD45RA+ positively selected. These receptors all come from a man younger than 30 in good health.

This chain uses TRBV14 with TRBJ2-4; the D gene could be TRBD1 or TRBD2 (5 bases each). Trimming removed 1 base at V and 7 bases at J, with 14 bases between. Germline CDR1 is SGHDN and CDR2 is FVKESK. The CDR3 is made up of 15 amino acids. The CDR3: CASSQGWGYVNIQYF. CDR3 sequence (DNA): TGTGCCAGCAGCCAAGGTTGGGGGTACGTGAACATTCAGTACTTC.

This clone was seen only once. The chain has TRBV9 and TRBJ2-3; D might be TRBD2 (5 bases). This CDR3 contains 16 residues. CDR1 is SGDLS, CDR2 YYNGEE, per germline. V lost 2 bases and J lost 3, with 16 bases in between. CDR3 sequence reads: CASSVQEGAETDTQYF. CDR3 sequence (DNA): TGTGCCAGCAGCGTGCAAGAGGGAGCGGAAACAGATACGCAGTATTTT.

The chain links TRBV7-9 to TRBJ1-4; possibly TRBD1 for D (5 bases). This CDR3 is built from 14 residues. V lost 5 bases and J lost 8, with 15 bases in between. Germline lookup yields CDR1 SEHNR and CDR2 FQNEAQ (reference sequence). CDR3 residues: CASSAEGSREKLFF. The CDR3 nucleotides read TGTGCCAGCAGCGCAGAGGGGTCTCGGGAAAAACTGTTTTTT.

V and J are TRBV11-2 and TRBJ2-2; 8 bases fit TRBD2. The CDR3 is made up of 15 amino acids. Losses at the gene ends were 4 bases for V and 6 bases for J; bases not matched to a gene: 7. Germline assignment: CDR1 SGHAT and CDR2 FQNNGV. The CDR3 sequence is CASSSIAGTAGELFF. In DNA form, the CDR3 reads TGTGCCAGCAGCTCGATAGCGGGGACTGCCGGGGAGCTGTTTTTT.

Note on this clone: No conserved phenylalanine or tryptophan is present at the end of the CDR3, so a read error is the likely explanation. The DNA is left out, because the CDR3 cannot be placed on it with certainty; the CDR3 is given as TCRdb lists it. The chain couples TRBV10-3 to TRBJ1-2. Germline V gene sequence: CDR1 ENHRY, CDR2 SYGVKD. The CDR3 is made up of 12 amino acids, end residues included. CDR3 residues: CAISESITQLSL.

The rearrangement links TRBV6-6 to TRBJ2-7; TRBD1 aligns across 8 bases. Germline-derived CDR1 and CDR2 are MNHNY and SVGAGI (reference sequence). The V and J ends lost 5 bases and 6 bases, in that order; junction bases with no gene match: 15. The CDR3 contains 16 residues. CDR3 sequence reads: CASSILRDRPWTEQYF. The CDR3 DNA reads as TGTGCCAGCAGTATCCTCCGGGACAGGCCTTGGACCGAGCAGTACTTC.

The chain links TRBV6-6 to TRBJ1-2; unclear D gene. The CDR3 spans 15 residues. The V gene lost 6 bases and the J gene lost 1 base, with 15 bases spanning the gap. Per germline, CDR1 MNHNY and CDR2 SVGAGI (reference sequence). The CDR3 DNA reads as TGTGCCAGCAGAGACCCTGGGGAGATTAACTATGGCTACACCTTC. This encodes CASRDPGEINYGYTF.

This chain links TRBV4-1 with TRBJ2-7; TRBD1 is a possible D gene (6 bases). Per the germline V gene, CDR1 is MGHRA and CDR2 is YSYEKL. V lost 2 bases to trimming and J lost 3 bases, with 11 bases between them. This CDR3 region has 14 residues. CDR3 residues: CASSQMGTLYEQYF. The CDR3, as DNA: TGCGCCAGCAGCCAAATGGGGACACTCTACGAGCAGTACTTC.

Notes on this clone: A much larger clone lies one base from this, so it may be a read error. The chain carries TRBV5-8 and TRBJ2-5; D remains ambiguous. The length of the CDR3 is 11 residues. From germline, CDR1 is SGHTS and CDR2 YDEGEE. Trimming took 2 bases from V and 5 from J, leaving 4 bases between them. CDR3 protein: CASSLWETQYF. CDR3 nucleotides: TGTGCCAGCAGCTTATGGGAGACCCAGTACTTC. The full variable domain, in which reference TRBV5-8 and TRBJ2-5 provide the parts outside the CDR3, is EAGVTQSPTHLIKTRGQQATLRCSPISGHTSVYWYQQALGLGLQFLLWYDEGEERNRGNFPPRFSGRQFPNYSSELNVNALELEDSALYLCASSLWETQYFGPGTRLLVL.

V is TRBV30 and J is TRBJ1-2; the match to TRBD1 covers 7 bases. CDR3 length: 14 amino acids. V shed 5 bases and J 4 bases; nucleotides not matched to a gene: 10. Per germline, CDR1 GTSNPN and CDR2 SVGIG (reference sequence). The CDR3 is CAWRTGVSPYGYTF. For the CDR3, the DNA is TGTGCCTGGCGGACAGGCGTGTCGCCCTATGGCTACACCTTC.

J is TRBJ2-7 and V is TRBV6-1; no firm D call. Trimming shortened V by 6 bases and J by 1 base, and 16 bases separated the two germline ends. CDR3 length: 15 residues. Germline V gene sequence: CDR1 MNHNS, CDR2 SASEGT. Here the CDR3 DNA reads TGTGCCAGCAGCCCCACGATCGCGGATTCCTACGAGCAGTACTTC. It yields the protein CASSPTIADSYEQYF.

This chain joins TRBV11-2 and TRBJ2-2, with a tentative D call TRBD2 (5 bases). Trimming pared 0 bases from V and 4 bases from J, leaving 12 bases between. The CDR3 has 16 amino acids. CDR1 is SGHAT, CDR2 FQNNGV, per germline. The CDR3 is CASSLEGGVVTGELFF. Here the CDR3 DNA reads TGTGCCAGCAGCTTAGAAGGAGGAGTAGTCACCGGGGAGCTGTTTTTT.

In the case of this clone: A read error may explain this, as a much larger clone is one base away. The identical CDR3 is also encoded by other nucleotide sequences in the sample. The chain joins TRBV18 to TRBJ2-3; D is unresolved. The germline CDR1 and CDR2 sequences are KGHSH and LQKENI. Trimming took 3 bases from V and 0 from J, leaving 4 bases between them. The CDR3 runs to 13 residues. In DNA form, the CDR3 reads TGTGCCAGCTCACCGCCTAGCACAGATACGCAGTATTTT. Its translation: CASSPPSTDTQYF. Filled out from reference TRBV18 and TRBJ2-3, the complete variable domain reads NAGVMQNPRHLVRRRGQEARLRCSPMKGHSHVYWYRQLPEEGLKFMVYLQKENIIDESGMPKERFSAEFPKEGPSILRIQQVVRGDSAAYFCASSPPSTDTQYFGPGTRLTVL.

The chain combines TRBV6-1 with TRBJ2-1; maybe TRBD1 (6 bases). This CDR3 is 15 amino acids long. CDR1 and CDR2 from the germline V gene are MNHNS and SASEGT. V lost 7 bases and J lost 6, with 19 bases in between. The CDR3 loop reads CASIGTPNMPNEQFF. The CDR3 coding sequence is TGTGCCAGCATCGGGACACCCAATATGCCCAATGAGCAGTTCTTC.

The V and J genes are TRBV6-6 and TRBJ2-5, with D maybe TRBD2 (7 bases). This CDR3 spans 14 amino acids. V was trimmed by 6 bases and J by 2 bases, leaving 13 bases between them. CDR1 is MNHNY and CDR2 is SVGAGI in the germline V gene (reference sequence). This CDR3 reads CASSQQGGQETQYF. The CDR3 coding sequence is TGTGCCAGCAGCCAACAGGGAGGGCAAGAGACCCAGTACTTC.

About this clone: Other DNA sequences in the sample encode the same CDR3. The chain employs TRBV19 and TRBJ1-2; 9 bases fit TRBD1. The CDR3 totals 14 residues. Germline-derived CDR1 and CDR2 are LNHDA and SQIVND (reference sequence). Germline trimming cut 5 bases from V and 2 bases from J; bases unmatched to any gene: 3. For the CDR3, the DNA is TGTGCCAGTAGTGCGACAGGGGGGAACTATGGCTACACCTTC. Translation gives CASSATGGNYGYTF.

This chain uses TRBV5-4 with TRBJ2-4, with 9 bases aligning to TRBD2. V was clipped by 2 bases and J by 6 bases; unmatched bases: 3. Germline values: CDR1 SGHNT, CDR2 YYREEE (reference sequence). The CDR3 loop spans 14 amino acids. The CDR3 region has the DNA TGTGCCAGCAGCTTAGCGGGGGGTCGAAACATTCAGTACTTC. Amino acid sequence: CASSLAGGRNIQYF.

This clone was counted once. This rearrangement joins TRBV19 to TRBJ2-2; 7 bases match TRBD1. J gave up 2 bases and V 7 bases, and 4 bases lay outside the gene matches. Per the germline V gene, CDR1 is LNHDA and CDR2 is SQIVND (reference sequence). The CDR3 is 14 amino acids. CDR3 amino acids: CASKQGTNTGELFF. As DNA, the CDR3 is TGTGCCAGTAAACAGGGGACAAACACCGGGGAGCTGTTTTTT.

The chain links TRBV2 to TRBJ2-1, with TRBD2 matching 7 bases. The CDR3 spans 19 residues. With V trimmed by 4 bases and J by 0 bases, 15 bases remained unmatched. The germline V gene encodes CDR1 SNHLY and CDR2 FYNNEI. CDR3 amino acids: CASSGGGAGPLSSYNEQFF. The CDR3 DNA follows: TGTGCCAGCAGTGGGGGAGGGGCAGGCCCGTTGAGCTCCTACAATGAGCAGTTCTTC. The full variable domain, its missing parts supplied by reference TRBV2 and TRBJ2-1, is EPEVTQTPSHQVTQMGQEVILRCVPISNHLYFYWYRQILGQKVEFLVSFYNNEISEKSEIFDDQFSVERPDGSNFTLKIRSTKLEDSAMYFCASSGGGAGPLSSYNEQFFGPGTRLTVL.